This T cell receptor (beta chain) was identified in a study of shared clonotypes between healthy human individuals. Across the whole study: The donor pool was made up of a couple of women and a few men aged 18 to 49.

The CDR3 is 12 amino acids. V was shortened by 5 bases and J by 6 bases, with 11 bases between the two germline ends. Germline V gene lookup returns CDR1 MDHEN and CDR2 SYDVKM. Only CD45RO-negative cells positively selected for CCR7 counted as naive CD8 cells, so terminally differentiated effector memory CD45RA+ cells were excluded. As concerns this clone: This CDR3 is also generated by other DNA sequences in the sample.

Genomic DNA (from each subset) was split evenly across several immunoSEQ plates. Profiling relied on immunoSEQ multiplex PCR, and the TCRdb table lists in-frame clones only, not all of them. The profile shows about 2,200,000 clones, roughly 91% of them singletons. Input material: naive CD8+ T cells from PBMCs. The sequence was collected from a man between 18 and 35 years old in good health. Some clones in this sample may be carry-over from other donors' samples. J is TRBJ2-7 and V is TRBV28; the D is unclear. CDR3 DNA sequence: TGTGCCAGCAGTCTCCTAGGCGCCGAGCAGTACTTC. Protein: CASSLLGAEQYF.